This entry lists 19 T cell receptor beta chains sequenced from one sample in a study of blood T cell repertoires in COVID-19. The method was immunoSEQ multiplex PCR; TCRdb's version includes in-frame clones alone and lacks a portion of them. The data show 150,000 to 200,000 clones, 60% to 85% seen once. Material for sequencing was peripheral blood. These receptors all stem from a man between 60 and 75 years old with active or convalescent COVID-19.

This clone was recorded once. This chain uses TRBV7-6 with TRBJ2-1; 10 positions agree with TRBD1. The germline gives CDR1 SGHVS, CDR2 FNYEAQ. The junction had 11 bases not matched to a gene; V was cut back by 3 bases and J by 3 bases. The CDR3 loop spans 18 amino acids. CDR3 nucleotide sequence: TGTGCCAGCAGCTTGGGGACCCCGGGACAGGGGAACTACAATGAGCAGTTCTTC. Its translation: CASSLGTPGQGNYNEQFF.

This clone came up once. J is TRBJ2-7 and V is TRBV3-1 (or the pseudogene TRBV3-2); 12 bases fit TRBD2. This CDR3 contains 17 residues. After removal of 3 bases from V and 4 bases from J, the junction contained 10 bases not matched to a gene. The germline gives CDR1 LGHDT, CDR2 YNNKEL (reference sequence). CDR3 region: CASSQVLAGGPHYEQYF. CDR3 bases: TGTGCCAGCAGCCAGGTACTAGCGGGAGGCCCCCATTACGAGCAGTACTTC.

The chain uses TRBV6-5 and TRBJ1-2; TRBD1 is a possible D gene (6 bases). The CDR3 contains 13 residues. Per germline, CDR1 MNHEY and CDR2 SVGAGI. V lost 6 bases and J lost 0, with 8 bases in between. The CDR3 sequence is CASSRGANYGYTF. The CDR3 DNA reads TGTGCCAGCAGCAGGGGAGCTAACTATGGCTACACCTTC.

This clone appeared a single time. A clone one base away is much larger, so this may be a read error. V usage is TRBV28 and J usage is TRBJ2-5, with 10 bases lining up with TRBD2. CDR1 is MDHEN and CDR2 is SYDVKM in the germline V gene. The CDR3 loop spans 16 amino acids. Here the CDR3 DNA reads TGTGCCAGCAGTTTATCGACTAGCGGGTACCAAGGGACCCAGTACTTC. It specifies CASSLSTSGYQGTQYF.

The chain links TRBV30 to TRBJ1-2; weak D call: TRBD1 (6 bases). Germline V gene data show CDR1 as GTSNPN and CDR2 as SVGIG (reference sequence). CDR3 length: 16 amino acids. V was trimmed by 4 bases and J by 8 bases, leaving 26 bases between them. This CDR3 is CAWTALQGKGVSGYTF. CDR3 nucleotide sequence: TGTGCCTGGACCGCCCTACAGGGCAAAGGGGTCTCCGGCTACACCTTC. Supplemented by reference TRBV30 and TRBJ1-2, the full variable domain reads SQTIHQWPATLVQPVGSPLSLECTVEGTSNPNLYWYRQAAGRGLQLLFYSVGIGQISSEVPQNLSASRPQDRQFILSSKKLLLSDSGFYLCAWTALQGKGVSGYTFGSGTRLTVV.

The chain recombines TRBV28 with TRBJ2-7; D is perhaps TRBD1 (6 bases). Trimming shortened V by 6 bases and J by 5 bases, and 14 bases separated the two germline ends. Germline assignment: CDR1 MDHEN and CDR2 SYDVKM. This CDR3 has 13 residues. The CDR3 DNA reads TGTGCCAGCAGCACTCCAGGGGACCACGAGCAGTACTTC. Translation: CASSTPGDHEQYF.

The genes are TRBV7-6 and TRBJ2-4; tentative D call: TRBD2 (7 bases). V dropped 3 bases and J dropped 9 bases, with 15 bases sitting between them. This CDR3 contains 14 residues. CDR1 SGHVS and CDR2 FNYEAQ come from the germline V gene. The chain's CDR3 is CASSFQIGGAIQYF. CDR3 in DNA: TGTGCCAGCAGCTTCCAGATAGGGGGGGCCATTCAGTACTTC.

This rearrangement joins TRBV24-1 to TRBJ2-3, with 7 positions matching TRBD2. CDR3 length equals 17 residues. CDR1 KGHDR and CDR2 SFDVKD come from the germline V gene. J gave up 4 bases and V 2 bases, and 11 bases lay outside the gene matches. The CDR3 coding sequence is TGTGCCACCAGTGATTCCTGGACTAGTTTATACTCAGATACGCAGTATTTT. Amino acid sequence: CATSDSWTSLYSDTQYF.

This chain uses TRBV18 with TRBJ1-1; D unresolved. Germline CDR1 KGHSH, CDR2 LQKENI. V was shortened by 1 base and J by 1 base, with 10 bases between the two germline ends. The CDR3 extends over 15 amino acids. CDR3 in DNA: TGTGCCAGCTCACCACTGCGACAAACGAACACTGAAGCTTTCTTT. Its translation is CASSPLRQTNTEAFF. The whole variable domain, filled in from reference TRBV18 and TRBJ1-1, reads NAGVMQNPRHLVRRRGQEARLRCSPMKGHSHVYWYRQLPEEGLKFMVYLQKENIIDESGMPKERFSAEFPKEGPSILRIQQVVRGDSAAYFCASSPLRQTNTEAFFGQGTRLTVV.

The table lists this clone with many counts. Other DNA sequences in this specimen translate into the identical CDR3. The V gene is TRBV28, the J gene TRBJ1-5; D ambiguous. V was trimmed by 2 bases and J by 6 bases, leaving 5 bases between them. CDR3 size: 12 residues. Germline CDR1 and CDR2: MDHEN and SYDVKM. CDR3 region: CASSLNSQPQHF. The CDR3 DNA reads TGTGCCAGCAGTTTAAACAGTCAGCCCCAGCATTTT.

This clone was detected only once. The CDR3 here is CAITTGGAGANVLTF. DNA of the CDR3: TGTGCCATAACGACAGGGGGCGCTGGGGCCAACGTCCTGACTTTC. The gene calls are TRBV6-5 and TRBJ2-6; 10 bases match TRBD1. The CDR3 runs to 15 residues. V lost 10 bases, J lost 2 bases, and 5 bases stayed unmatched. Germline lookup yields CDR1 MNHEY and CDR2 SVGAGI.

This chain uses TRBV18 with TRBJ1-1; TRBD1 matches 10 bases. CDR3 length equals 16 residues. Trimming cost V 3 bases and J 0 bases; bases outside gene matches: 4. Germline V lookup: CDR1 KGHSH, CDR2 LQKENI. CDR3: CASSPRDRGLNTEAFF. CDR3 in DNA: TGTGCCAGCTCACCCAGGGACAGGGGCTTGAACACTGAAGCTTTCTTT.

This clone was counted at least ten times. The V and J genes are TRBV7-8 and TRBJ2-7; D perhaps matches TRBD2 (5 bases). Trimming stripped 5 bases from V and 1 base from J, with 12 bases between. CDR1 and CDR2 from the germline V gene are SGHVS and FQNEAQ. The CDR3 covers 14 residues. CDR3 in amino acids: CASSLEGGSYEQYF. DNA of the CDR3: TGTGCCAGCAGCCTCGAGGGCGGATCCTACGAGCAGTACTTC.

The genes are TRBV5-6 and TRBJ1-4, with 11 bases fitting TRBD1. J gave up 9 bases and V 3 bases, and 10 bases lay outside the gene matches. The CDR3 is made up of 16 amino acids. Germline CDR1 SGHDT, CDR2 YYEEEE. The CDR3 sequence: CASSSPPGQGVQKLFF. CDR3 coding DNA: TGTGCCAGCAGCTCACCGCCGGGACAGGGGGTTCAAAAACTGTTTTTT.

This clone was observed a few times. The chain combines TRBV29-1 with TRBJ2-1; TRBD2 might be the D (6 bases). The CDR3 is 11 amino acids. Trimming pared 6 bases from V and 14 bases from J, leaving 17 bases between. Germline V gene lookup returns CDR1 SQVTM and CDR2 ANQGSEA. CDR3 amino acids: CSVRDSLEKFF. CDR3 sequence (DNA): TGCAGCGTACGGGACTCTCTAGAAAAGTTCTTC.

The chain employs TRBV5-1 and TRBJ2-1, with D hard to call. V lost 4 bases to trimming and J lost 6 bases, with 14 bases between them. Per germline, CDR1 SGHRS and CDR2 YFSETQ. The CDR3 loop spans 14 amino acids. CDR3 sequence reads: CASSTQVGSNEQFF. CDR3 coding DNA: TGCGCCAGCAGCACCCAGGTCGGTAGCAATGAGCAGTTCTTC. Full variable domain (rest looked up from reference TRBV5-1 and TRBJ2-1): KAGVTQTPRYLIKTRGQQVTLSCSPISGHRSVSWYQQTPGQGLQFLFEYFSETQRNKGNFPGRFSGRQFSNSRSEMNVSTLELGDSALYLCASSTQVGSNEQFFGPGTRLTVL.

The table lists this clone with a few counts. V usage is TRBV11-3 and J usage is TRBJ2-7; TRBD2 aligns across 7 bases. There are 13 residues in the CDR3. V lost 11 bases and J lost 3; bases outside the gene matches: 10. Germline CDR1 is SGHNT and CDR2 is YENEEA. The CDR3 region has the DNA TGTGCCTCTAAGGGTGGCGGGAGCTACGAGCAGTACTTC. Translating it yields CASKGGGSYEQYF. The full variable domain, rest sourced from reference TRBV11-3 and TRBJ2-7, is EAGVVQSPRYKIIEKKQPVAFWCNPISGHNTLYWYLQNLGQGPELLIRYENEEAVDDSQLPKDRFSAERLKGVDSTLKIQPAELGDSAVYLCASKGGGSYEQYFGPGTRLTVT.

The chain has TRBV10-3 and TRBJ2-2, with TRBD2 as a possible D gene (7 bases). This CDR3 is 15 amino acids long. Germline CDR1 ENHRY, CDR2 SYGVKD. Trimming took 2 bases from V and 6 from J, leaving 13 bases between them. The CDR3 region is CAISERGAPAGELFF. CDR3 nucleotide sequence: TGTGCCATCAGTGAGCGGGGGGCGCCGGCCGGGGAGCTGTTTTTT.

CDR3 sequence reads: CASSYYGGSLNEQFF. CDR3 in DNA: TGTGCCAGCAGTTACTACGGGGGAAGCCTCAATGAGCAGTTCTTC. The chain combines TRBV6-2 or TRBV6-3 with TRBJ2-1, with a weak D call TRBD2 (6 bases). CDR3 length equals 15 residues. Germline loops: CDR1 MNHEY, CDR2 SVGEGT. The V end was cut by 1 base, the J end by 6 bases, with 13 bases between.